Each of the 28 T cell receptor beta chains below was sequenced from the same sample in a study of blood T cell repertoires in COVID-19. Only in-frame clones appear in the TCRdb table, and some are missing; sequencing was by immunoSEQ multiplex PCR. The sample carries about 130,000 clones, around 86% recorded once. Sequenced: peripheral blood. The source of these receptors is a woman between 70 and 85 years old with COVID-19, enrolled during active disease.

This chain joins TRBV10-3 and TRBJ1-6; 7 bases map to TRBD1. The CDR3 loop spans 13 amino acids. The germline gives CDR1 ENHRY, CDR2 SYGVKD. Trimming removed 7 bases from V and 9 bases from J; junction bases left unmatched: 6. The CDR3 DNA reads as TGTGCCATCACTACAGGGGTCGGTTCACCCCTCCACTTT. It specifies CAITTGVGSPLHF.

This chain's CDR3 is CAWSVNGAGMWLGTQYF. CDR3 sequence (DNA): TGTGCCTGGAGTGTAAATGGCGCAGGGATGTGGCTAGGGACCCAGTACTTC. The V and J genes are TRBV30 and TRBJ2-5; D might be TRBD1 (5 bases). This CDR3 comprises 17 residues. Germline V gene lookup returns CDR1 GTSNPN and CDR2 SVGIG (reference sequence). The V and J ends lost 0 bases and 7 bases respectively, with 24 bases between them. The full variable domain, with the rest looked up from reference TRBV30 and TRBJ2-5, is SQTIHQWPATLVQPVGSPLSLECTVEGTSNPNLYWYRQAAGRGLQLLFYSVGIGQISSEVPQNLSASRPQDRQFILSSKKLLLSDSGFYLCAWSVNGAGMWLGTQYFGPGTRLLVL.

This clone has only one observation. The rearrangement uses TRBV28 and TRBJ1-4; 7 nucleotides line up with TRBD1. V was clipped by 3 bases and J by 7 bases; unmatched bases: 8. Germline V gene lookup returns CDR1 MDHEN and CDR2 SYDVKM. The length of the CDR3 is 15 residues. CDR3 DNA sequence: TGTGCCAGCAGTTTGACAGGGATTCGGGGTGAAAAACTGTTTTTT. This gives the protein CASSLTGIRGEKLFF.

The V and J genes are TRBV10-3 and TRBJ2-7; TRBD1 might be the D (6 bases). Germline V gene lookup returns CDR1 ENHRY and CDR2 SYGVKD. With 8 bases removed from V and 0 bases from J, the gap between germline ends came to 17 bases. CDR3 length equals 15 residues. CDR3 sequence: CAIGIPRGPSYEQYF. The CDR3 DNA follows: TGTGCCATCGGAATACCCAGGGGCCCCTCCTACGAGCAGTACTTC.

The V call is TRBV3-1 (or the pseudogene TRBV3-2), the J call TRBJ1-5; tentative D call: TRBD1 (5 bases). This CDR3 comprises 17 residues. Germline V gene data show CDR1 as LGHDT and CDR2 as YNNKEL (reference sequence). Trimming pared 6 bases from V and 3 bases from J, leaving 21 bases between. The CDR3 DNA reads as TGTGCCAGCAGTCCCGAGATGTGGAGTGGGGCCAATCAGCCCCAGCATTTT. It encodes CASSPEMWSGANQPQHF.

This clone was recorded only once. This chain joins TRBV3-1 (or the pseudogene TRBV3-2) and TRBJ1-1, with D possibly matching TRBD1 (5 bases). Looked up from germline, CDR1 is LGHDT and CDR2 is YNNKEL (reference sequence). The CDR3 is 18 residues long. V was shortened by 1 base and J by 3 bases, with 21 bases between the two germline ends. The CDR3 DNA sequence: TGTGCCAGCAGCCAAGGGGGCGCATGGGCAGGGAGGTACACTGAAGCTTTCTTT. It specifies CASSQGGAWAGRYTEAFF.

J is TRBJ1-2 and V is TRBV7-2; maybe TRBD1 (6 bases). The germline V and J ends were trimmed by 1 base and 9 bases, with 15 bases remaining between them. Germline assignment: CDR1 SGHTA and CDR2 FQGNSA. The CDR3 sequence is 14 residues long. CDR3 in DNA: TGTGCCAGCAGCTTAGTAGGCAGGGGCGAGAGCTACACCTTC. It encodes CASSLVGRGESYTF.

The rearrangement joins TRBV5-1 to TRBJ2-1; 8 nucleotides match TRBD1. Germline assignment: CDR1 SGHRS and CDR2 YFSETQ. The CDR3 runs 15 residues. V shed 2 bases, J shed 5 bases, and the junction held 6 bases outside the gene matches. CDR3 DNA: TGCGCCAGCAGCTTCAGGACAGGGAGCAACAATGAGCAGTTCTTC. This translates into CASSFRTGSNNEQFF.

The V gene is TRBV5-1, the J gene TRBJ2-3; TRBD1 matches 10 bases. The CDR3 length is 15 residues. After removal of 4 bases from V and 4 bases from J, the junction contained 6 bases not matched to a gene. Germline loops: CDR1 SGHRS, CDR2 YFSETQ. The CDR3 nucleotides read TGCGCCAGCAGCCGGGGACAGGGGACCGCAGATACGCAGTATTTT. Residues: CASSRGQGTADTQYF.

This sequence joins TRBV4-1 and TRBJ2-3; TRBD2 aligns across 16 bases. The CDR3 runs to 17 residues. V gave up 6 bases and J gave up 0 bases; unmatched junction bases: 3. Germline lookup yields CDR1 MGHRA and CDR2 YSYEKL. CDR3 bases: TGCGCCAGCAGGGGACTAGCGGGGGGGACTAGCACAGATACGCAGTATTTT. Translating it yields CASRGLAGGTSTDTQYF.

This chain uses TRBV2 with TRBJ1-2; possibly TRBD1 for D (5 bases). V was trimmed by 7 bases and J by 0 bases, leaving 21 bases between them. This CDR3 region has 17 residues. In germline, CDR1 is SNHLY, CDR2 FYNNEI. The CDR3 nucleotides read TGTGCCAGCAAGATCCTTCTTTTGGGGGGGACTAACTATGGCTACACCTTC. Translated, it gives CASKILLLGGTNYGYTF.

The V and J genes are TRBV7-2 and TRBJ2-2; the D gene is possibly TRBD2 (6 bases). Germline lookup yields CDR1 SGHTA and CDR2 FQGNSA. Trimming stripped 5 bases from V and 7 bases from J, with 17 bases between. The CDR3 has 15 residues. The chain's CDR3 is CASSPTRGRGGELFF. The CDR3 region has the DNA TGTGCCAGCAGCCCGACTAGGGGTAGGGGCGGGGAGCTGTTTTTT.

The J gene is TRBJ1-4, the V gene TRBV19, with 7 bases matching TRBD1. There are 13 residues in the CDR3. Per the germline V gene, CDR1 is LNHDA and CDR2 is SQIVND (reference sequence). The V and J ends lost 6 bases and 10 bases, in that order; junction bases with no gene match: 8. The CDR3 DNA reads as TGTGCCAGTAGCCAGGACAGGCACGGAAAACTGTTTTTT. Translated, it gives CASSQDRHGKLFF.

The rearrangement links TRBV5-1 to TRBJ1-1; TRBD1 matches 10 bases. This CDR3 spans 16 amino acids. From germline, CDR1 is SGHRS and CDR2 YFSETQ. V lost 4 bases and J lost 5; bases outside the gene matches: 11. The CDR3 reads CASSDRTGGADTEAFF. CDR3 coding DNA: TGCGCCAGCAGCGATCGGACAGGGGGAGCCGATACTGAAGCTTTCTTT.

This chain uses TRBV11-3 with TRBJ2-5; 8 positions agree with TRBD2. Trimming at V came to 5 bases and at J to 0 bases, leaving 2 bases not matched to a gene. Germline loops: CDR1 SGHNT, CDR2 YENEEA. This CDR3 has 14 amino acids. In DNA, the CDR3 is TGTGCCAGCAGCCCCGGGGGGGACCAAGAGACCCAGTACTTC. Its protein product is CASSPGGDQETQYF.

This chain uses TRBV2 with TRBJ1-2, with 7 bases lining up with TRBD1. Germline V lookup: CDR1 SNHLY, CDR2 FYNNEI. The CDR3 length is 15 residues. Germline trimming cut 6 bases from V and 4 bases from J; bases unmatched to any gene: 11. The CDR3 DNA reads TGTGCCAGCAGATCCACCACAGGGGAGCCCTATGGCTACACCTTC. Translated: CASRSTTGEPYGYTF.

Only one count was recorded for this clone. The chain employs TRBV20-1 and TRBJ1-3; D may be TRBD1 (5 bases). This CDR3 contains 12 residues. Trimming cost V 3 bases and J 4 bases, with 7 bases left between them. The germline CDR1 and CDR2 sequences are DFQATT and SNEGSKA (reference sequence). The CDR3 sequence: CSASRGGNTIYF. As DNA, the CDR3 is TGCAGTGCTAGTAGGGGCGGAAACACCATATATTTT.

The chain has TRBV27 and TRBJ2-7; 9 positions agree with TRBD2. The CDR3 contains 13 residues. Trimming removed 2 bases from V and 4 bases from J; junction bases left unmatched: 0. The germline V gene encodes CDR1 MNHEY and CDR2 SMNVEV (reference sequence). CDR3 nucleotide sequence: TGTGCCAGCAGTTTAGCGGGGGGGTACGAGCAGTACTTC. It encodes CASSLAGGYEQYF.

The chain uses TRBV19 and TRBJ2-7; the D gene is possibly TRBD1 (6 bases). Germline loops: CDR1 LNHDA, CDR2 SQIVND (reference sequence). Deletions cut 4 bases from V and 3 bases from J, with 10 bases between. The CDR3 runs to 13 residues. CDR3: CASSNKGDYEQYF. Here the CDR3 DNA reads TGTGCCAGTAGTAATAAGGGGGACTACGAGCAGTACTTC.

The rearrangement links TRBV6-6 to TRBJ2-5; 10 nucleotides match TRBD2. The CDR3 is 14 residues long. Germline CDR1 MNHNY, CDR2 SVGAGI (reference sequence). The V and J ends lost 6 bases and 3 bases, in that order; junction bases with no gene match: 4. For the CDR3, the DNA is TGTGCCAGCAGACGACTAGCGGGCGAAGAGACCCAGTACTTC. As protein: CASRRLAGEETQYF.

The gene calls are TRBV7-2 and TRBJ2-4; 8 nucleotides match TRBD1. Germline trimming cut 5 bases from V and 1 base from J; bases unmatched to any gene: 7. CDR1 SGHTA and CDR2 FQGNSA come from the germline V gene. This CDR3 has 16 amino acids. CDR3 nucleotides: TGTGCCAGCAGCCTGCAGGGGGCTGGGGCCAAAAACATTCAGTACTTC. Amino acids: CASSLQGAGAKNIQYF.

This chain uses TRBV5-5 with TRBJ2-1; D might be TRBD2 (6 bases). With 3 bases removed from V and 0 bases from J, the gap between germline ends came to 13 bases. The germline gives CDR1 SGHKS, CDR2 YYEKEE (reference sequence). The CDR3 is 16 residues long. In DNA form, the CDR3 reads TGTGCCAGCAGCTACTTAGCGGCCAGCTCCTACAATGAGCAGTTCTTC. Its protein product is CASSYLAASSYNEQFF.

The CDR3: CASSDRGLGSYEQYF. CDR3 coding DNA: TGTGCCAGCAGTGACAGGGGGTTGGGCTCCTACGAGCAGTACTTC. The chain links TRBV6-1 to TRBJ2-7; TRBD1 agrees at 7 bases. Germline CDR1 and CDR2: MNHNS and SASEGT. This CDR3 has 15 amino acids. V was clipped by 3 bases and J by 0 bases; unmatched bases: 5.

The V and J genes are TRBV20-1 and TRBJ2-7, with 7 bases matching TRBD2. Germline CDR1 reads DFQATT; CDR2 reads SNEGSKA (reference sequence). CDR3 length equals 12 residues. Trimming cost V 3 bases and J 3 bases; bases outside gene matches: 2. Written as DNA, the CDR3 is TGCAGTGCTAGTCCGGGGGGCTACGAGCAGTACTTC. Its translation is CSASPGGYEQYF.

The V and J genes are TRBV19 and TRBJ1-3, with 9 bases that match TRBD1. Germline V lookup: CDR1 LNHDA, CDR2 SQIVND (reference sequence). The CDR3 sequence is 15 residues long. The J segment lost 8 bases and the V segment lost 6 bases, leaving 11 bases of the junction unmatched. In DNA form, the CDR3 reads TGTGCCAGTAGGACAGGGGGTCGTGGTCGGGACACCATATATTTT. Translated: CASRTGGRGRDTIYF.

The chain joins TRBV10-3 to TRBJ2-7; 7 bases match TRBD1. The ends lost 4 bases at V and 1 base at J; junction bases unmatched: 4. The length of the CDR3 is 14 residues. Germline V gene data show CDR1 as ENHRY and CDR2 as SYGVKD. CDR3 sequence reads: CAISAGDRSYEQYF. The CDR3 nucleotides read TGTGCCATCAGTGCTGGGGACAGATCCTACGAGCAGTACTTC.

The chain links TRBV5-6 to TRBJ2-3, with 7 positions matching TRBD2. The CDR3 runs to 16 residues. Trimming cost V 1 base and J 5 bases; bases outside gene matches: 10. CDR1 is SGHDT, CDR2 YYEEEE, per germline. In DNA form, the CDR3 reads TGTGCCAGCAGCTTGTTGGCAGGGACGGGGGGAGATACGCAGTATTTT. Protein sequence: CASSLLAGTGGDTQYF. The complete variable domain, with remaining parts taken from reference TRBV5-6 and TRBJ2-3, reads DAGVTQSPTHLIKTRGQQVTLRCSPKSGHDTVSWYQQALGQGPQFIFQYYEEEERQRGNFPDRFSGHQFPNYSSELNVNALLLGDSALYLCASSLLAGTGGDTQYFGPGTRLTVL.

The rearrangement links TRBV30 to TRBJ1-6, with D possibly being TRBD1 (6 bases). CDR3 size: 14 residues. CDR1 and CDR2 from the germline V gene are GTSNPN and SVGIG (reference sequence). V shed 4 bases and J shed 6 bases, with 13 bases lying between them. This chain's CDR3 is CAWTRTAANSPLHF. The CDR3 nucleotides are TGTGCCTGGACAAGGACAGCGGCTAATTCACCCCTCCACTTT.